These T cell receptor beta chains were read from a single sample in a study of blood T cell repertoires in COVID-19. Profiling relied on immunoSEQ multiplex PCR, and the TCRdb table lists in-frame clones only, not all of them. The sample lists more than 140,000 clones; about 91% were seen once. The sample taken for sequencing was peripheral blood. Every receptor here comes from a woman aged 55 to 70 with acute or convalescent COVID-19. CDR3s include the opening cysteine and the closing phenylalanine or tryptophan. D genes are given only for firm matches. For some rows the clone size is stated as once, few or many, or as a class when expanded; others skip it.

size	J	D	V	CDR3	DNA
.	TRBJ2-1	.	TRBV14	CASSQGVMARNEQFF	TGTGCCAGCAGCCAAGGGGTAATGGCCAGGAATGAGCAGTTCTTC
.	TRBJ1-2	TRBD1	TRBV10-2	CASSGQGFYGYTF	TGCGCCAGCAGTGGACAGGGCTTCTATGGCTACACCTTC
.	TRBJ2-6	.	TRBV7-9	CASSFPTGPDSGANVLTF	TGTGCCAGCAGCTTTCCCACAGGCCCGGACTCTGGGGCCAACGTCCTGACTTTC
.	TRBJ1-5	.	TRBV28	CASSLSWARRFNQPQHF	TGTGCCAGCAGTTTAAGTTGGGCCCGACGGTTCAATCAGCCCCAGCATTTT
.	TRBJ1-1	TRBD1	TRBV4-2	CASSRSTGGMDMNTEAFF	TGTGCCAGCAGCCGATCGACAGGGGGGATGGACATGAACACTGAAGCTTTCTTT
.	TRBJ1-2	.	TRBV4-1	CASSQVTVNGYTF	TGCGCCAGCAGCCAAGTGACTGTAAATGGCTACACCTTC
.	TRBJ2-2	.	TRBV14	CASSPSLRGLTGELFF	TGTGCCAGCAGTCCATCGTTGAGAGGGTTGACCGGGGAGCTGTTTTTT
.	TRBJ1-4	TRBD1	TRBV28	CASSSQTGGNEKLFF	TGTGCCAGCAGTTCACAGACAGGGGGTAATGAAAAACTGTTTTTT
.	TRBJ1-4	.	TRBV4-3	CASSQLRGGDEKLFF	TGCGCCAGCAGCCAACTCCGCGGGGGAGACGAAAAACTGTTTTTT
.	TRBJ2-4	.	TRBV5-1	CASSLEGAGRQYF	TGCGCCAGCAGCTTGGAGGGAGCTGGGCGTCAGTACTTC
.	TRBJ1-3	.	TRBV5-4	CASSLPTGSGNTIYF	TGTGCCAGCAGCTTACCCACAGGGTCTGGAAACACCATATATTTT
.	TRBJ1-1	.	TRBV7-2	CASSLEAGLNTEAFF	TGTGCCAGCAGCTTAGAAGCAGGGCTGAACACTGAAGCTTTCTTT
.	TRBJ1-5	TRBD1	TRBV10-2	CASIFLGQGWWSYQPQHF	TGCGCCAGCATTTTCTTAGGACAGGGGTGGTGGTCCTATCAGCCCCAGCATTTT
.	TRBJ1-2	TRBD1	TRBV29-1	CSVRSRGLEYGYTF	TGCAGCGTGCGAAGCAGGGGGCTAGAGTATGGCTACACCTTC
.	TRBJ1-2	.	TRBV2	CASSDTRMNYGYTF	TGTGCCAGCAGTGACACGAGAATGAACTATGGCTACACCTTC
.	TRBJ1-2	TRBD1	TRBV2	CASSRQGDYGYTF	TGTGCCAGCAGCCGACAGGGGGACTATGGCTACACCTTC
.	TRBJ2-2	.	TRBV7-9	CASSALDTGELFF	TGTGCCAGCAGCGCCCTAGACACCGGGGAGCTGTTTTTT
.	TRBJ2-3	.	TRBV7-9	CASSFRGQTVDTQYF	TGTGCCAGCAGCTTCAGGGGTCAGACTGTCGATACGCAGTATTTT
.	TRBJ1-5	.	TRBV6-6	CASSRSADYSNQPQHF	TGTGCCAGCAGTCGATCGGCGGATTATAGCAATCAGCCCCAGCATTTT
.	TRBJ2-2	TRBD2	TRBV9	CASSARGREGSTGELFF	TGTGCCAGCAGCGCGAGGGGCAGGGAGGGTTCAACCGGGGAGCTGTTTTTT
.	TRBJ1-2	.	TRBV28	CASSLIRGGYTF	TGTGCCAGCAGTTTAATTAGGGGAGGCTACACCTTC
.	TRBJ1-1	TRBD1	TRBV5-1	CASSWGQINSNTEAFF	TGCGCCAGCAGCTGGGGACAGATTAATTCGAACACTGAAGCTTTCTTT
.	TRBJ1-1	TRBD1	TRBV3-1/TRBV3-2	CASSPQGEGAEAFF	TGTGCCAGCAGCCCCCAGGGGGAAGGGGCTGAAGCTTTCTTT
.	TRBJ1-1	TRBD1	TRBV6-5	CASNRQGVTEAFF	TGTGCCAGCAACCGACAGGGAGTTACTGAAGCTTTCTTT
.	TRBJ1-2	.	TRBV7-2	CASSLVTGNYGYTF	TGTGCCAGCAGCTTAGTAACAGGGAACTATGGCTACACCTTC
.	TRBJ1-2	TRBD1	TRBV6-1	CASTSGTGGYGYTF	TGTGCCAGCACCTCTGGGACAGGGGGTTATGGCTACACCTTC
.	TRBJ1-4	TRBD1	TRBV9	CASSPEGQAEKLFF	TGTGCCAGCTCGCCCGAGGGACAGGCTGAAAAACTGTTTTTT
.	TRBJ1-6	.	TRBV7-6	CASSLVSRETYNSPLHF	TGTGCCAGCAGCTTAGTTTCGAGGGAAACCTATAATTCACCCCTCCACTTT
.	TRBJ1-2	.	TRBV5-4	CASSESGTSYGYTF	TGTGCCAGCAGCGAGTCCGGGACATCCTATGGCTACACCTTC
.	TRBJ2-5	TRBD2	TRBV7-2	CASSLVGSGGIKTQYF	TGTGCCAGCAGCTTAGTCGGTAGCGGGGGGATTAAGACCCAGTACTTC
.	TRBJ2-7	TRBD1	TRBV6-5	CASRRQGSSYEQYF	TGTGCCAGCAGAAGACAGGGGAGCTCCTACGAGCAGTACTTC
.	TRBJ2-7	TRBD2	TRBV18	CASSPSGGSYEQYF	TGTGCCAGCTCACCTTCCGGGGGGTCCTACGAGCAGTACTTC
.	TRBJ1-2	TRBD1	TRBV5-5	CASSLGPTGQSDGYTF	TGTGCCAGCAGCTTGGGTCCCACGGGACAGTCCGATGGCTACACCTTC
once	TRBJ2-2	.	TRBV7-8	CASSQWGEDTGELFF	TGTGCCAGCAGCCAATGGGGAGAGGACACCGGGGAGCTGTTTTTT
few	TRBJ1-2	TRBD1	TRBV5-1	CASSPGGGGNYGYTF	TGCGCCAGCAGCCCCGGAGGGGGCGGCAACTATGGCTACACCTTC
.	TRBJ2-2	TRBD1	TRBV2	CASSPRVQGAGGELFF	TGTGCCAGCAGTCCGAGGGTACAGGGGGCCGGCGGGGAGCTGTTTTTT